One and the same sample provided the 31 T cell receptor beta chains below, sequenced in a study of blood T cell repertoires in COVID-19. Profiled with immunoSEQ multiplex PCR; TCRdb holds only in-frame clones, not every one. The sample consists of more than 250,000 clones, about 87% of them appearing once. The sample taken for sequencing was peripheral blood. The source is a woman in her twenties or thirties with COVID-19, enrolled during active disease.

V is TRBV28 and J is TRBJ1-2; perhaps TRBD1 as D (5 bases). V was clipped by 6 bases and J by 7 bases, with 21 bases between them. The germline gives CDR1 MDHEN, CDR2 SYDVKM. There are 15 residues in the CDR3. The CDR3 sequence is CASSPPTPGIGGYTF. CDR3 in DNA: TGTGCCAGCAGCCCACCCACTCCAGGGATTGGTGGCTACACCTTC.

The V and J genes are TRBV7-2 and TRBJ1-4; no reliable D call. Between the trimmed V and J ends, which lost 5 bases and 8 bases, there was a span of 18 bases. Germline V gene sequence: CDR1 SGHTA, CDR2 FQGNSA. The CDR3 sequence is 15 residues long. CDR3 residues: CASSEIGGFGEKLFF. In DNA form, the CDR3 reads TGTGCCAGCAGCGAGATCGGAGGTTTTGGGGAAAAACTGTTTTTT.

A single count supports this clone. The gene calls are TRBV4-1 and TRBJ1-1, with unresolved D. Germline CDR1 MGHRA, CDR2 YSYEKL. Deletions cut 3 bases from V and 4 bases from J, with 15 bases between. The CDR3 consists of 15 residues. The CDR3 loop reads CASSHNRETRTEAFF. In nucleotides, the CDR3 is TGCGCCAGCAGCCATAATCGGGAGACTCGCACTGAAGCTTTCTTT.

The chain employs TRBV3-1 (or the pseudogene TRBV3-2) and TRBJ2-1; TRBD2 matches 8 bases. The CDR3 is 17 amino acids. Germline assignment: CDR1 LGHDT and CDR2 YNNKEL (reference sequence). The trim removed 4 bases at V and 5 bases at J, leaving 13 bases unmatched. The CDR3 DNA is TGTGCCAGCAGCCGACCGTTACCGGGACTAGGGAACAATGAGCAGTTCTTC. This translates into CASSRPLPGLGNNEQFF.

This chain's CDR3 is CASSLDAGETQYF. CDR3 in DNA: TGCGCCAGCAGCTTGGACGCGGGAGAGACCCAGTACTTC. The chain employs TRBV5-1 and TRBJ2-5, with D possibly matching TRBD2 (5 bases). The CDR3 has 13 amino acids. The germline V and J ends were trimmed by 0 bases and 4 bases, with 7 bases remaining between them. Germline V gene lookup returns CDR1 SGHRS and CDR2 YFSETQ.

V and J are TRBV4-1 and TRBJ1-2; TRBD1 aligns across 9 bases. From germline, CDR1 is MGHRA and CDR2 YSYEKL. The trim removed 3 bases at V and 8 bases at J, leaving 7 bases unmatched. The CDR3 spans 14 residues. This chain's CDR3 is CASSHTGGAGGYTF. CDR3 nucleotide sequence: TGCGCCAGCAGCCATACAGGGGGCGCGGGGGGCTACACCTTC.

This chain connects TRBV2 to TRBJ1-6; D is undetermined. The CDR3 is made up of 16 amino acids. Between the trimmed V and J ends, which lost 2 bases and 0 bases, there was a span of 8 bases. Germline lookup yields CDR1 SNHLY and CDR2 FYNNEI. Written as DNA, the CDR3 is TGTGCCAGCAGTGAAAGAACGAGCTCCTATAATTCACCCCTCCACTTT. Its translation is CASSERTSSYNSPLHF.

The CDR3 loop reads CASSLGRSSEWGYTF. CDR3 coding DNA: TGTGCCAGCAGCTTAGGTCGTAGCTCGGAATGGGGCTACACCTTC. V and J are TRBV5-5 and TRBJ1-2; D gene ambiguous. The CDR3 contains 15 residues. V lost 2 bases and J lost 8, with 19 bases in between. The V gene's germline CDR1 is SGHKS and CDR2 YYEKEE (reference sequence).

Only a few counts were recorded for this clone. The chain combines TRBV12-3 or TRBV12-4 with TRBJ1-3, with D unclear. The CDR3 has 12 amino acids. V was trimmed by 6 bases and J by 4 bases, leaving 7 bases between them. CDR3 residues: CASSIQGNTIYF. The CDR3 region has the DNA TGTGCCAGCAGCATACAGGGAAACACCATATATTTT.

This clone turned up a few times. This chain uses TRBV25-1 with TRBJ1-6; the match to TRBD1 covers 11 bases. J was trimmed by 9 bases and V by 8 bases; bases with no gene match: 12. The CDR3 has 16 amino acids. Germline V CDR1 and CDR2: MGHDK, SYGVNS. The CDR3 nucleotides read TGTGCCAGCGGATCCCTCGTAGGGACAGGGGGTTCACCCCTCCACTTT. Protein product: CASGSLVGTGGSPLHF. The whole variable domain, remainder taken from reference TRBV25-1 and TRBJ1-6, is EADIYQTPRYLVIGTGKKITLECSQTMGHDKMYWYQQDPGMELHLIHYSYGVNSTEKGDLSSESTVSRIRTEHFPLTLESARPSHTSQYLCASGSLVGTGGSPLHFGNGTRLTVT.

The chain couples TRBV5-6 to TRBJ2-3; 9 nucleotides match TRBD2. Trimming took 0 bases from V and 6 from J; bases not matched to a gene: 5. The CDR3 has 15 amino acids. The V gene's germline CDR1 is SGHDT and CDR2 YYEEEE. The CDR3 spells CASSLDVAGDDTQYF. The CDR3 coding sequence is TGTGCCAGCAGCTTGGATGTAGCGGGGGATGATACGCAGTATTTT.

This sequence joins TRBV3-1 (or the pseudogene TRBV3-2) and TRBJ2-5; 13 bases are a match to TRBD2. CDR3 length: 14 residues. The J segment lost 4 bases and the V segment lost 5 bases, leaving 1 base of the junction unmatched. Germline V gene sequence: CDR1 LGHDT, CDR2 YNNKEL (reference sequence). The CDR3 region has the DNA TGTGCCAGCAGCACTAGCGGGGGGGCAGAGACCCAGTACTTC. Its protein product is CASSTSGGAETQYF.

The CDR3 here is CASSRTSGGLNTGELFF. CDR3 nucleotides: TGTGCCAGCAGCCGGACTAGCGGGGGGCTGAACACCGGGGAGCTGTTTTTT. The rearrangement uses TRBV6-4 and TRBJ2-2; TRBD2 aligns across 14 bases. This CDR3 is 17 amino acids long. The V gene end was trimmed by 6 bases and the J gene end by 1 base; junction bases not matched to a gene: 4. The germline CDR1 and CDR2 sequences are MRHNA and SNTAGT.

The rearrangement uses TRBV5-5 and TRBJ1-2; unclear D gene. The CDR3 contains 13 residues. Trimming removed 6 bases at V and 0 bases at J, with 9 bases between. Germline CDR1 reads SGHKS; CDR2 reads YYEKEE (reference sequence). The CDR3 bases are TGTGCCAGCACCCCCCAATCTAACTATGGCTACACCTTC. Its protein is CASTPQSNYGYTF.

This chain joins TRBV6-6 and TRBJ1-6; D unclear. This CDR3 contains 13 residues. The V end lost 11 bases, the J end lost 6 bases, and 14 bases lay between the germline ends. Germline V gene data show CDR1 as MNHNY and CDR2 as SVGAGI (reference sequence). The CDR3 DNA reads as TGTGCCGGGCAGGAGGTGACTAATTCACCCCTCCACTTT. It encodes CAGQEVTNSPLHF.

V is TRBV7-9 and J is TRBJ1-2; the D gene is possibly TRBD1 (5 bases). CDR3 size: 15 residues. Germline assignment: CDR1 SEHNR and CDR2 FQNEAQ (reference sequence). V lost 4 bases, J lost 1 base, and 13 bases lay in between. The CDR3 DNA is TGTGCCAGCAGCTCCGGGACTGACTTTAACTATGGCTACACCTTC. This codes for CASSSGTDFNYGYTF. The full variable domain, completed using reference TRBV7-9 and TRBJ1-2, is DTGVSQNPRHKITKRGQNVTFRCDPISEHNRLYWYRQTLGQGPEFLTYFQNEAQLEKSRLLSDRFSAERPKGSFSTLEIQRTEQGDSAMYLCASSSGTDFNYGYTFGSGTRLTVV.

The chain couples TRBV20-1 to TRBJ1-3; D is unresolved. Germline V gene lookup returns CDR1 DFQATT and CDR2 SNEGSKA (reference sequence). Trimming pared 6 bases from V and 2 bases from J, leaving 5 bases between. The CDR3 runs to 11 residues. The CDR3 DNA follows: TGCAGTGCCTCCGCTGGAAACACCATATATTTT. This gives the protein CSASAGNTIYF.

The chain combines TRBV4-3 with TRBJ1-2; D is perhaps TRBD1 (5 bases). Trimming shortened V by 0 bases and J by 6 bases, and 11 bases separated the two germline ends. The CDR3 has 14 residues. Germline V gene sequence: CDR1 LGHNA, CDR2 YSLEER. The CDR3 nucleotides are TGCGCCAGCAGCCAAGATAGGGGCGAGAATGGCTACACCTTC. This codes for CASSQDRGENGYTF.

Only a few counts were recorded for this clone. V usage is TRBV9 and J usage is TRBJ1-3; the D is unclear. The CDR3 contains 14 residues. The V and J ends lost 4 bases and 2 bases respectively, with 10 bases between them. Germline V gene data show CDR1 as SGDLS and CDR2 as YYNGEE. CDR3: CASSPQIAGNTIYF. CDR3 in DNA: TGTGCCAGCAGCCCACAGATAGCTGGAAACACCATATATTTT.

The chain is built from TRBV5-4 and TRBJ1-2; D is perhaps TRBD1 (6 bases). The CDR3 covers 14 residues. V shed 2 bases and J shed 4 bases, with 12 bases lying between them. CDR1 and CDR2 from the germline V gene are SGHNT and YYREEE (reference sequence). The CDR3: CASSLEGDAYGYTF. Written as DNA, the CDR3 is TGTGCCAGCAGCTTAGAGGGGGACGCCTATGGCTACACCTTC.

The genes are TRBV27 and TRBJ2-7, with D tentatively TRBD1 (6 bases). The CDR3 is 16 residues long. V lost 2 bases to trimming and J lost 0 bases, with 14 bases between them. Germline loops: CDR1 MNHEY, CDR2 SMNVEV (reference sequence). The CDR3 DNA is TGTGCCAGCAGTTTAACCCCCGACAGGTCCTCCTACGAGCAGTACTTC. Encoded protein: CASSLTPDRSSYEQYF.

CDR3 in amino acids: CASSFGGQANEKLFF. The CDR3 DNA reads as TGTGCCAGCAGCTTTGGTGGGCAGGCTAATGAAAAACTGTTTTTT. V is TRBV7-8 and J is TRBJ1-4; no reliable D call. This CDR3 spans 15 amino acids. The V end was cut by 3 bases, the J end by 3 bases, with 11 bases between. CDR1 is SGHVS, CDR2 FQNEAQ, per germline.

The chain joins TRBV10-3 to TRBJ1-1; TRBD1 matches 9 bases. Germline V gene data show CDR1 as ENHRY and CDR2 as SYGVKD. CDR3 length: 12 amino acids. Trimming at V came to 5 bases and at J to 6 bases, leaving 1 base not matched to a gene. The CDR3 here is CAISRQGAEAFF. The CDR3 DNA reads as TGTGCCATCAGTAGACAGGGGGCTGAAGCTTTCTTT.

The rearrangement joins TRBV4-2 to TRBJ2-1, with a tentative D call TRBD2 (6 bases). The germline V and J ends were trimmed by 0 bases and 1 base, with 10 bases remaining between them. The CDR3 runs 16 residues. In germline, CDR1 is LGHNA, CDR2 YNFKEQ. CDR3 DNA sequence: TGTGCCAGCAGCCAAGATGCGGGATCATCCTACAATGAGCAGTTCTTC. It is translated as CASSQDAGSSYNEQFF.

V and J are TRBV28 and TRBJ1-2, with D unclear. Looked up from germline, CDR1 is MDHEN and CDR2 is SYDVKM. V shed 6 bases and J shed 6 bases, with 8 bases lying between them. This CDR3 comprises 11 residues. The CDR3 nucleotides read TGTGCCAGCAGAGTCGGGGATGGCTACACCTTC. Translated: CASRVGDGYTF.

This rearrangement joins TRBV15 to TRBJ1-6, with unresolved D. This CDR3 has 17 residues. Germline V gene data show CDR1 as LNHNV and CDR2 as YYDKDF (reference sequence). The V and J ends lost 4 bases and 8 bases respectively, with 21 bases between them. CDR3 loop: CATSKRGWGLDDSPLHF. DNA of the CDR3: TGTGCCACCAGCAAAAGAGGGTGGGGTTTGGATGATTCACCCCTCCACTTT.

V gene TRBV19 combines with J gene TRBJ1-4, with a tentative D call TRBD1 (5 bases). There are 15 residues in the CDR3. Between the trimmed V and J ends, which lost 8 bases and 7 bases, there was a span of 20 bases. Looked up from germline, CDR1 is LNHDA and CDR2 is SQIVND (reference sequence). The CDR3 is CASGAKGLIGEKLFF. DNA for the CDR3: TGTGCCAGTGGCGCCAAGGGACTAATCGGTGAAAAACTGTTTTTT.

V usage is TRBV19 and J usage is TRBJ2-6, with 8 bases identical to TRBD1. The CDR3 covers 18 residues. Germline loops: CDR1 LNHDA, CDR2 SQIVND (reference sequence). J was trimmed by 3 bases and V by 3 bases; bases with no gene match: 10. Here the CDR3 DNA reads TGTGCCAGTAGTATTCGGGCAGGGGGCATCTATGGGGCCAACGTCCTGACTTTC. This gives the protein CASSIRAGGIYGANVLTF.

This chain connects TRBV2 to TRBJ2-5; no definite D call. The ends were cut back, 7 bases at V and 5 bases at J, with 8 bases in the middle. The germline V gene has CDR1 SNHLY and CDR2 FYNNEI. CDR3 length: 11 residues. Here the CDR3 DNA reads TGTGCCAGCATGTCACGGGAGACCCAGTACTTC. It codes for CASMSRETQYF.

The chain couples TRBV6-2 or TRBV6-3 to TRBJ1-5; possibly TRBD1 for D (6 bases). This CDR3 spans 14 amino acids. Trimming took off 5 bases at V and 4 bases at J, with 12 bases between the two ends. Looked up from germline, CDR1 is MNHEY and CDR2 is SVGEGT. This chain's CDR3 is CASSTGQPNQPQHF. CDR3 nucleotides: TGTGCCAGCAGTACTGGACAGCCAAATCAGCCCCAGCATTTT.

The chain joins TRBV2 to TRBJ1-1; D may be TRBD1 (6 bases). This CDR3 is 13 amino acids long. CDR1 and CDR2 (germline): SNHLY, FYNNEI. Trimming took 7 bases from V and 1 from J, leaving 10 bases between them. The CDR3 here is CASKGGGNTEAFF. CDR3 bases: TGTGCCAGCAAGGGAGGGGGGAACACTGAAGCTTTCTTT.